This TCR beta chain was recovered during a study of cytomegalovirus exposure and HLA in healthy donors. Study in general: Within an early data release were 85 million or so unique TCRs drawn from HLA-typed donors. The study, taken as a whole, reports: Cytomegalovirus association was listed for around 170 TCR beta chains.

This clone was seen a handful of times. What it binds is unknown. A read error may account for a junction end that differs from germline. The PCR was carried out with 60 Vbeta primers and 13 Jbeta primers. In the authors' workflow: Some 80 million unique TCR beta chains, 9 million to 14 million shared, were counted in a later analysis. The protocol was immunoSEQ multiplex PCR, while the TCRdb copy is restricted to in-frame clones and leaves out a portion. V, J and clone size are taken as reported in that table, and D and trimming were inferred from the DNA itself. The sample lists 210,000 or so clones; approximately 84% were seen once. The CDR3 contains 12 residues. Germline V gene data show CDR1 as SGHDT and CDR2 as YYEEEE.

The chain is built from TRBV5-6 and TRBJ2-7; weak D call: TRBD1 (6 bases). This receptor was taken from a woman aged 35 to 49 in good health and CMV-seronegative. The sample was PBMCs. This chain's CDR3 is CASSLGVGQPVF. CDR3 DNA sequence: TGTGCCAGCAGCTTGGGGGTAGGACAGCCTGTATTC.